This T cell receptor (beta chain) was retrieved from a study of OX40 agonist ivuxolimab in advanced cancers. On the study more broadly: Patients were roughly 83% male with ages roughly 20 to 85, mean around 61.

Clones were sequenced by immunoSEQ multiplex PCR, and TCRdb holds only the in-frame ones, with some missing. The sample includes roughly 90,000 clones, 91% of them seen just once. About this clone itself: The antigen remains undetermined.

The CDR3 has 17 residues. Trimming removed 2 bases from V and 6 bases from J; junction bases left unmatched: 11. Germline V gene lookup returns CDR1 SEHNR and CDR2 FQNEAQ (reference sequence). Study-wide findings and caveats: In general, CD8+ T cells held more expanded clones than CD4+ did, on average. Normalized expansion of T-cell clones was also low for some nonresponders. CD4+ and CD8+ T cells in blood underwent clonal expansion by week 6 at 0.1 to 3.0 mg/kg.

The TCR comes from an adult with an advanced solid tumor such as melanoma, head and neck, liver or kidney cancer. The sequences come from CD4+ or CD8+ T cells sorted from blood, collected in a trial of the OX40 agonist ivuxolimab. V usage is TRBV7-9 and J usage is TRBJ2-1; 9 bases line up with TRBD1. The CDR3 bases are TGTGCCAGCAGCTTACCTTACCGGGACAGGGTTACCAATGAGCAGTTCTTC. This sequence encodes CASSLPYRDRVTNEQFF.